A selection of T cell receptor beta chains follows, all from one sample in a study of B cell selection in AIRE deficiency. Clones were read by immunoSEQ multiplex PCR, and TCRdb kept only the in-frame ones, dropping some. The profile covers approximately 24,000 clones, with around 92% appearing a single time and approximately 1.1% taken by the ten largest. Sequenced material: CD4+CD25+ Tregs sorted from PBMCs. The receptor source for this set is a human donor in good health. The CDR3 runs from the conserved cysteine through the conserved F or W. D genes are given only for firm matches.

J gene: TRBJ2-7
D gene: -
V gene: TRBV10-2
CDR3 DNA: TGCGCCAGCAGTGAGTCCAGGGGGGTCCCTTACGAGCAGTACTTC
CDR3 protein: CASSESRGVPYEQYF

J gene: TRBJ1-3
D gene: -
V gene: TRBV5-1
CDR3 DNA: TGCGCCAGCAGCTTGGAGGGGGGCTCTGGAAACACCATATATTTT
CDR3 protein: CASSLEGGSGNTIYF

J gene: TRBJ2-3
D gene: -
V gene: TRBV21-1
CDR3 DNA: TGTGCCAGCAGCTTTTTTAGGTTAGATACGCAGTATTTT
CDR3 protein: CASSFFRLDTQYF

J gene: TRBJ2-6
D gene: -
V gene: TRBV18
CDR3 DNA: TGTGCCAGCTCACCAATGCCTCGGGCCTCTGGGGCCAACGTCCTGACTTTC
CDR3 protein: CASSPMPRASGANVLTF

J gene: TRBJ1-5
D gene: TRBD1
V gene: TRBV19
CDR3 DNA: TGTGCCAGTAAAGCCTCGACAGGGTATAGCAATCAGCCCCAGCATTTT
CDR3 protein: CASKASTGYSNQPQHF

J gene: TRBJ2-7
D gene: -
V gene: TRBV6-4
CDR3 DNA: TGTGCCAGCAGTGACGATCAGGGGCCATGCTCCTACGAGCAGTACTTC
CDR3 protein: CASSDDQGPCSYEQYF

J gene: TRBJ1-4
D gene: TRBD1
V gene: TRBV28
CDR3 DNA: TGTGCCAGCATCCCGTCCGGGACAGGGTACGAAAAACTGTTTTTT
CDR3 protein: CASIPSGTGYEKLFF

J gene: TRBJ1-5
D gene: -
V gene: TRBV18
CDR3 DNA: TGTGCCAGCTCACCATCAGGATGGGGCAATCAGCCCCAGCATTTT
CDR3 protein: CASSPSGWGNQPQHF

J gene: TRBJ2-1
D gene: TRBD2
V gene: TRBV11-2
CDR3 DNA: TGTGCCAGCAGCCCACGACTAGCGGGGGGGCCCAGCTCCTACAATGAGCAGTTCTTC
CDR3 protein: CASSPRLAGGPSSYNEQFF

J gene: TRBJ2-2
D gene: -
V gene: TRBV11-2
CDR3 DNA: TGTGCCAGCAGCCCCACACGACAGAACACCGGGGAGCTGTTTTTT
CDR3 protein: CASSPTRQNTGELFF